This T cell receptor (beta chain) was recorded in a study of Ad26.COV2.S vaccination and SARS-CoV-2 variants. Across the study: Intramuscular Ad26.COV2.S at 5x10^10 or 1x10^11 viral particles. The study's findings and limits: Placebo recipients showed lower spike-specific TCR breadth than vaccinees. Breadth measured for non-spike TCRs was similar across vaccine and placebo recipients.

This table comes from immunoSEQ multiplex PCR, and its TCRdb copy is limited to in-frame clones, with some not included. The table has 380,000 or so clones, 88% seen once. About this clone: Its antigen remains unknown.

The CDR3 sequence is 16 residues long. Germline assignment: CDR1 KGHSH and CDR2 LQKENI. The V end was cut by 3 bases, the J end by 1 base, with 15 bases between. Documented treatment: some 20 received Ad26.COV2.S at low or high dose, single or two shots; 5 received placebo; per-sample allocation not given. Samples analyzed were those drawn on day 63 after the first vaccine or placebo injection. Sequences were derived from peripheral blood, sampled in a trial of Ad26.COV2.S vaccine versus placebo. This TCR came from a person aged 18 to 65 who received the Ad26.COV2.S COVID-19 vaccine or a placebo. V gene TRBV18 combines with J gene TRBJ2-5; D is uncertain. The CDR3 sequence: CASSPKSGGIQETQYF. The CDR3 DNA sequence: TGTGCCAGCTCACCGAAGTCCGGCGGAATCCAAGAGACCCAGTACTTC.